These 23 T cell receptor beta chains were sequenced from one sample in a study of OX40 agonist ivuxolimab in advanced cancers. The protocol was immunoSEQ multiplex PCR, while the TCRdb copy is restricted to in-frame clones and leaves out a portion. Of 25,000 to 30,000 clones in the sample, under 80% were seen once. This sample comprised CD4+ or CD8+ T cells sorted from blood, obtained in a trial of the OX40 agonist ivuxolimab. These receptors were obtained from an adult with an advanced solid tumor such as melanoma, head and neck, liver or kidney cancer.

The CDR3 coding sequence is TGTGCCAGCAGCGCCCAGGATTACAATGAGCAGTTCTTC. It codes for CASSAQDYNEQFF. The rearrangement links TRBV9 to TRBJ2-1; no firm D call. Trimming left V 3 bases short and J 4 bases short, with 8 bases between. The CDR3 is 13 residues long. Looked up from germline, CDR1 is SGDLS and CDR2 is YYNGEE.

This chain uses TRBV12-5 with TRBJ2-1; no firm D call. The CDR3 extends over 12 amino acids. V lost 1 base and J 15 bases, leaving 13 bases between the germline ends. Germline CDR1 reads LGHNT; CDR2 reads FRNRAP. Written as DNA, the CDR3 is TGTGCTAGTGGTTTGGATTCGTCCTCGAGGTTCTTC. Its protein is CASGLDSSSRFF. The entire variable domain, with the rest obtained from reference TRBV12-5 and TRBJ2-1, is as follows: DARVTQTPRHKVTEMGQEVTMRCQPILGHNTVFWYRQTMMQGLELLAYFRNRAPLDDSGMPKDRFSAEMPDATLATLKIQPSEPRDSAVYFCASGLDSSSRFFGPGTRLTVL.

This chain connects TRBV7-2 to TRBJ2-7, with a weak D call TRBD1 (6 bases). Trimming removed 5 bases from V and 4 bases from J, with 18 bases in between. CDR1 SGHTA and CDR2 FQGNSA come from the germline V gene. The length of the CDR3 is 15 residues. Here the CDR3 reads CASSPRSGGRYEQYF. Written as DNA, the CDR3 is TGTGCCAGCAGCCCAAGATCTGGGGGCAGGTACGAGCAGTACTTC.

CDR3 in DNA: TGTGCCAGCAATAGCGGGAGATTTACCGGGGAGCTGTTTTTT. Its protein is CASNSGRFTGELFF. The chain couples TRBV13 to TRBJ2-2, with 9 bases fitting TRBD2. The junction had 5 bases not matched to a gene; V was cut back by 7 bases and J by 5 bases. Germline V lookup: CDR1 PRHDT, CDR2 FYEKMQ (reference sequence). The CDR3 has 14 residues.

The chain joins TRBV11-2 to TRBJ1-5, with 7 bases that match TRBD1. CDR3 size: 16 residues. CDR1 SGHAT and CDR2 FQNNGV come from the germline V gene. Unmatched junction bases numbered 14, after V lost 6 bases and J lost 6 bases. This chain's CDR3 is CASSSNDKDRAQPQHF. CDR3 in DNA: TGTGCCAGCAGTTCTAACGACAAAGACAGGGCTCAGCCCCAGCATTTT.

This clone was counted once. This chain uses TRBV5-1 with TRBJ1-6, with D uncertain. V dropped 1 base and J dropped 10 bases, with 12 bases sitting between them. The V gene's germline CDR1 is SGHRS and CDR2 YFSETQ. The CDR3 length is 14 residues. The CDR3 here is CASSLSRGISPLHF. The CDR3 nucleotides read TGCGCCAGCAGCTTGTCCAGAGGGATATCACCCCTCCACTTT.

The CDR3 DNA follows: TGTGCCAGCAGCGGGGGACCGCTCTATGGCTACACCTTC. Its protein product is CASSGGPLYGYTF. The chain recombines TRBV9 with TRBJ1-2; D may be TRBD1 (5 bases). CDR1 is SGDLS and CDR2 is YYNGEE in the germline V gene. Trimming pared 3 bases from V and 4 bases from J, leaving 10 bases between. The CDR3 spans 13 residues.

This chain joins TRBV2 and TRBJ2-1; 11 bases match TRBD2. Trimming cost V 4 bases and J 5 bases; bases outside gene matches: 19. The CDR3 is made up of 20 amino acids. Germline values: CDR1 SNHLY, CDR2 FYNNEI. The CDR3 DNA is TGTGCCAGCAGTGGGTTTGGGGGGCGATTAGCGGGAGGGTATAACAATGAGCAGTTCTTC. This translates into CASSGFGGRLAGGYNNEQFF.

The chain uses TRBV29-1 and TRBJ2-7; D possibly corresponds to TRBD2 (6 bases). The CDR3 is made up of 13 amino acids. Germline V gene sequence: CDR1 SQVTM, CDR2 ANQGSEA. V lost 1 base and J lost 4, with 11 bases in between. The CDR3 is CSVEGVGSYEQYF. CDR3 sequence (DNA): TGCAGCGTTGAAGGGGTCGGGAGTTACGAGCAGTACTTC.

The chain uses TRBV11-2 and TRBJ2-7; D gene ambiguous. Trimming took off 6 bases at V and 1 base at J, with 19 bases between the two ends. From germline, CDR1 is SGHAT and CDR2 FQNNGV. The CDR3 spans 16 residues. Written as DNA, the CDR3 is TGTGCCAGCAGTCAGAGGATGCTAGACGTGTCCTACGAGCAGTACTTC. Amino acid sequence: CASSQRMLDVSYEQYF.

The sample holds one count of this clone. The chain combines TRBV7-3 with TRBJ2-3, with 8 bases lining up with TRBD2. The junction had 9 bases not matched to a gene; V was cut back by 5 bases and J by 2 bases. CDR3 length equals 16 residues. Germline values: CDR1 SGHTA, CDR2 FQGTGA. The CDR3 DNA is TGTGCCAGCAGCCCGGACGCGCGGGAGGTCACAGATACGCAGTATTTT. Residues: CASSPDAREVTDTQYF.

The J gene is TRBJ2-1, the V gene TRBV7-9; D might be TRBD1 or TRBD2, each matching 5 bases. Germline V CDR1 and CDR2: SEHNR, FQNEAQ (reference sequence). Between the trimmed V and J ends, which lost 5 bases and 6 bases, there was a span of 17 bases. This CDR3 spans 15 amino acids. The CDR3 sequence: CASSAAPGRSNEQFF. The CDR3 DNA sequence: TGTGCCAGCAGCGCGGCCCCGGGACGGAGCAATGAGCAGTTCTTC.

The V and J genes are TRBV9 and TRBJ1-6; D not certain. V was pared by 5 bases and J by 6 bases, with 12 bases between. Germline CDR1 SGDLS, CDR2 YYNGEE. CDR3 size: 14 residues. The CDR3 is CASRKGVGNSPLHF. CDR3 sequence (DNA): TGTGCCAGCAGAAAGGGCGTCGGTAATTCACCCCTCCACTTT. The complete variable domain, with remaining parts taken from reference TRBV9 and TRBJ1-6, reads DSGVTQTPKHLITATGQRVTLRCSPRSGDLSVYWYQQSLDQGLQFLIQYYNGEERAKGNILERFSAQQFPDLHSELNLSSLELGDSALYFCASRKGVGNSPLHFGNGTRLTVT.

In DNA, the CDR3 is TGTGCCAGCAGCTTAACTGGACTAGCGGGAGGGTGGTACAATGAGCAGTTCTTC. Amino acid sequence: CASSLTGLAGGWYNEQFF. The V call is TRBV7-3, the J call TRBJ2-1; 15 bases map to TRBD2. V gave up 0 bases and J gave up 4 bases; unmatched junction bases: 4. The CDR3 spans 18 residues. Per the germline V gene, CDR1 is SGHTA and CDR2 is FQGTGA.

This clone came up once. The chain links TRBV14 to TRBJ2-7; 9 bases align to TRBD2. The germline gives CDR1 SGHDN, CDR2 FVKESK. CDR3 length equals 16 residues. The J segment lost 0 bases and the V segment lost 0 bases, leaving 3 bases of the junction unmatched. CDR3 sequence: CASSQEGTSRSYEQYF. The CDR3 nucleotides read TGTGCCAGCAGCCAAGAAGGGACTAGCCGCTCCTACGAGCAGTACTTC.

V is TRBV28 and J is TRBJ1-5; a weak D match, TRBD1 (6 bases). Per germline, CDR1 MDHEN and CDR2 SYDVKM. The ends were cut back, 6 bases at V and 0 bases at J, with 12 bases in the middle. The CDR3 loop spans 15 amino acids. In DNA, the CDR3 is TGTGCCAGCAGAGGGACACCCGATAGCAATCAGCCCCAGCATTTT. This encodes CASRGTPDSNQPQHF.

This clone is medium-sized. The chain carries TRBV28 and TRBJ1-3; D unresolved. The CDR3 consists of 13 residues. The germline CDR1 and CDR2 sequences are MDHEN and SYDVKM. Deletions cut 5 bases from V and 0 bases from J, with 5 bases between. CDR3 loop: CASSEVSGNTIYF. The CDR3 bases are TGTGCCAGCAGTGAGGTCTCTGGAAACACCATATATTTT.

This rearrangement joins TRBV6-1 to TRBJ2-7; no reliable D call. This CDR3 spans 13 amino acids. Trimming stripped 3 bases from V and 3 bases from J, with 9 bases between. Germline lookup yields CDR1 MNHNS and CDR2 SASEGT. CDR3: CASSERTYYEQYF. In DNA, the CDR3 is TGTGCCAGCAGTGAGCGGACCTACTACGAGCAGTACTTC.

The V call is TRBV4-1, the J call TRBJ2-1, with 7 bases lining up with TRBD2. Germline CDR1 and CDR2: MGHRA and YSYEKL. This CDR3 is 15 amino acids long. J gave up 0 bases and V 5 bases, and 4 bases lay outside the gene matches. CDR3 bases: TGCGCCAGCAGCTTCCGGGACTACTCCTACAATGAGCAGTTCTTC. Protein product: CASSFRDYSYNEQFF.

J is TRBJ2-1 and V is TRBV29-1; 11 nucleotides align to TRBD2. Trimming removed 6 bases from V and 6 bases from J; junction bases left unmatched: 7. The CDR3 has 14 amino acids. Per the germline V gene, CDR1 is SQVTM and CDR2 is ANQGSEA. The CDR3 nucleotides read TGCAGCGTCAAAGCTAGCGGGAGGACCAATGAGCAGTTCTTC. This gives the protein CSVKASGRTNEQFF.

The chain is built from TRBV6-5 and TRBJ2-3; D is unclear. Looked up from germline, CDR1 is MNHEY and CDR2 is SVGAGI. The CDR3 runs 14 residues. Deletions cut 2 bases from V and 1 base from J, with 7 bases between. CDR3 in amino acids: CASSYNAGTDTQYF. The CDR3 bases are TGTGCCAGCAGTTACAACGCAGGCACAGATACGCAGTATTTT.

The V gene is TRBV2, the J gene TRBJ1-1; 7 nucleotides match TRBD1. J gave up 7 bases and V 6 bases, and 5 bases lay outside the gene matches. The length of the CDR3 is 12 residues. Germline-derived CDR1 and CDR2 are SNHLY and FYNNEI. In DNA form, the CDR3 reads TGTGCCAGCAGAGAGGGACAGCTTGAAGCTTTCTTT. This translates into CASREGQLEAFF. Full variable domain (rest looked up from reference TRBV2 and TRBJ1-1): EPEVTQTPSHQVTQMGQEVILRCVPISNHLYFYWYRQILGQKVEFLVSFYNNEISEKSEIFDDQFSVERPDGSNFTLKIRSTKLEDSAMYFCASREGQLEAFFGQGTRLTVV.

The J gene is TRBJ2-2, the V gene TRBV9; D tentatively fits TRBD1 or TRBD2 (5 bases each). The CDR3 extends over 13 amino acids. V was cut by 0 bases and J by 7 bases, with 7 bases left in between. The germline CDR1 and CDR2 sequences are SGDLS and YYNGEE. CDR3 in DNA: TGTGCCAGCAGCGTAGCTGGGGGCGGGGAGCTGTTTTTT. This gives the protein CASSVAGGGELFF.